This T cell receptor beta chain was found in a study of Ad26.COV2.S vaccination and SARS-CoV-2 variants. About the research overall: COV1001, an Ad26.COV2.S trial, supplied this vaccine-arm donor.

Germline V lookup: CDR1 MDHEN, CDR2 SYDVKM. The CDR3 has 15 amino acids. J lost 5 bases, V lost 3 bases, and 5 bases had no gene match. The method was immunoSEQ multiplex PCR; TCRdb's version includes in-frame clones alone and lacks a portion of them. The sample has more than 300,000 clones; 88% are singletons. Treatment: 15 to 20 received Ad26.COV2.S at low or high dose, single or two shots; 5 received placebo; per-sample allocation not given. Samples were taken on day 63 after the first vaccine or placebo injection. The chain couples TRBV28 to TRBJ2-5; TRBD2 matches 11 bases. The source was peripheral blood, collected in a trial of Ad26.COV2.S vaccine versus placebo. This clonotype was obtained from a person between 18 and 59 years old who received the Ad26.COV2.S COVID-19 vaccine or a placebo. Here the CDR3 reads CASSFQLAGVETQYF. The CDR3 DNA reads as TGTGCCAGCAGTTTTCAACTAGCGGGAGTGGAGACCCAGTACTTC.